What follows describes a single TCR beta chain. This clonotype came up many times. Its antigen specificity is not known. Base quality data are lacking; no much larger clone is found one base away. CDR1 is given as MNHNY and CDR2 as SVGAGI, both from the germline V gene (reference sequence). Spanning cysteine to phenylalanine, the CDR3 consists of 14 amino acids. Just the 42-base CDR3 DNA is kept, in frame starting at base 1. Cut back by 5 bases and 6 bases, the V and J ends lie 15 bases apart. This specimen belongs to a study of tumor-infiltrating lymphocytes in primary liver carcinoma (dated by TCRdb to 2017 to 2019). A note on the overall study: Between late 2015 and March 2016, roughly five patients in China with histopathologically diagnosed primary liver carcinoma had surgical resection. Reproducibility between technical replicate repertoires was high, with correlation coefficients above 0.98 and mean shared-clone rates near 0.89. The five patients had tumors staged T1-T3 N0M0, with maximum diameters ranging from about 4 to 11 cm. TCRbeta repertoire sequencing covered 35 or so specimens from 5 patients: about 25 tumor regions, 5 adjacent noncancerous liver tissues and 5 peripheral blood samples. Across five regions of each liver tumor, along with adjacent normal tissue and blood, the study brought together TCRbeta repertoire sequencing, expression microarrays and whole-exome sequencing. Each sample produced roughly 3.65 to 7.5 million productive TCRbeta reads, and read depth showed no significant difference between tissue types. Of the five patients (three men and two women, aged 30 to 69 years), four had hepatocellular carcinoma and one had combined HCC and intrahepatic cholangiocarcinoma.

Blood RNA was extracted from unsorted whole blood with TRIzol reagent; germline DNA came from the DNeasy Blood & Tissue kit. Patients had chronic HBV infection and were treatment-naive at sampling. Before surgery, approximately 3.7 milliliters of peripheral blood were drawn into K2EDTA tubes. Summary of the overall study and its limitations: Pairs of tumor regions showed greater repertoire overlap (mean approximately 35%) than tumor-adjacent pairs (17%) or tumor-blood pairs (approximately 15%), which is consistent with antigen-driven expansion. The top 250 clones accounted for a significantly greater share of the repertoire in tumors than in blood (p = 0.039). Only the TCR beta chain was sequenced, which likely underestimates true repertoire diversity because unpaired alpha chains were not captured. Bulk unsorted samples precluded comparing CD4+ and CD8+ T cell repertoires. Only five patients were included in the study, and the authors note that the findings should be validated in a larger study.

Starting from about 500 ng total RNA, TCRbeta-specific cDNA was produced by reverse transcription with a constant-region primer and ProtoScript II reverse transcriptase. TCRbeta libraries were built with three nested multiplex PCR rounds, a slightly modified ARM-PCR procedure. The first two PCR rounds used multiplex TRBV1-TRBV30 forward primers with a Cbeta reverse primer, each for 10 to 11 cycles. A final 25-cycle PCR with Deep VentR polymerase added sample barcodes and Illumina adapters. Before sequencing, amplicons between 200 and 500 bp were purified from gel using a QIAquick gel extraction kit. An Illumina HiSeq 2500 was used to sequence the TCRbeta amplicons with 250-bp paired-end reads. The original methods were these. Trimmomatic v0.33 was used to quality-trim the reads, and FLASH v1.2.11 was used to merge paired reads so that full CDR3 sequences could be recovered. MiGEC v1.2.1b assigned V, D and J germline segments to the rearranged TCRbeta sequences. Clonotype statistics, along with Shannon-Wiener diversity indices, were calculated using VDJtools v1.0.0. Except for diversity analysis, only the 250 most abundant clonotypes of each sample were used in subsequent analyses to reduce sampling bias. The public reads were reprocessed in TCRdb via fastp at Q25 and MiXCR, keeping in-frame beta chains. Identical CDR3 protein sequences are pooled into one entry, listed with their most common genes and DNA. For this entry, the V and J calls and clone size follow TCRdb and not the study's own pipeline. The sample profile shows about 200,000 distinct CDR3 sequences; about 61% of them were found once. Of the sample, 6% to 8.5% is held by the ten largest clones.

Sequencing input: peripheral blood. Recombination linked TRBV6-6 to TRBJ2-3; TRBD2 is a possible D gene, resting on 6 matching bases. This receptor was identified in a woman aged 55 to 70 with primary liver carcinoma and hepatitis B virus infection. The sequenced DNA: TGTGCCAGCAGTCCCCGGACTGGGGGGGATACGCAGTATTTT. This gives the protein CASSPRTGGDTQYF.